These 19 T cell receptor beta chains were sequenced from one sample in a study of T cell repertoires in cytomegalovirus infection. Each CDR3 protein is one row after TCRdb ran MiXCR on the reads. The table includes some 300,000 distinct CDR3 sequences, 9.6% detected once. Sample: PBMCs. The receptors come from a human donor in good health (CMV status not recorded). Some clones in this sample may be carry-over from other donors' samples.

This clonotype was counted between two and nine times. The chain employs TRBV6-4 and TRBJ2-2; D gene unclear. Germline loops: CDR1 MRHNA, CDR2 SNTAGT. This CDR3 region has 13 residues. The germline V and J ends were trimmed by 6 bases and 4 bases, with 9 bases remaining between them. CDR3: CASRRPITGELFF. The CDR3 DNA sequence: TGTGCCAGCAGAAGGCCGATCACCGGGGAGCTGTTTTTT.

This clonotype has a handful of counts. This chain uses TRBV5-1 with TRBJ2-2; D is ambiguous. Trimming shortened V by 8 bases and J by 6 bases, and 8 bases separated the two germline ends. Germline assignment: CDR1 SGHRS and CDR2 YFSETQ. The CDR3 is made up of 11 amino acids. CDR3: CASIQSGELFF. The DNA of the CDR3 is TGCGCCAGTATACAGTCCGGGGAGCTGTTTTTT.

Many counts were recorded for this clonotype. V is TRBV10-3 and J is TRBJ1-5; 8 bases match TRBD1. Germline lookup yields CDR1 ENHRY and CDR2 SYGVKD. The V and J ends lost 2 bases and 4 bases, in that order; junction bases with no gene match: 1. This CDR3 contains 14 residues. The CDR3 loop is CAISENRGNQPQHF. CDR3 in DNA: TGTGCCATCAGTGAGAACAGGGGGAATCAGCCCCAGCATTTT.

This clonotype was counted at least ten times. The J gene is TRBJ2-7, the V gene TRBV28, with 7 bases that match TRBD1. Germline CDR1 reads MDHEN; CDR2 reads SYDVKM. Unmatched junction bases numbered 11, after V lost 7 bases and J lost 2 bases. CDR3 size: 15 residues. The CDR3 nucleotides read TGTGCCAGCACAAGGACAGGAGCAATTCCCTACGAGCAGTACGTC. Amino acid sequence: CASTRTGAIPYEQYV.

In this sample, this clonotype turned up many times. The chain couples TRBV2 to TRBJ2-7; D gene unclear. Germline V CDR1 and CDR2: SNHLY, FYNNEI. Trimming took off 4 bases at V and 3 bases at J, with 4 bases between the two ends. The length of the CDR3 is 11 residues. The CDR3: CASSGRYEQYV. CDR3 nucleotide sequence: TGTGCCAGCAGTGGACGCTACGAGCAGTACGTC.

This clonotype was counted at least ten times. The rearrangement joins TRBV10-2 to TRBJ1-1; unclear D gene. Looked up from germline, CDR1 is WSHSY and CDR2 is SAAADI. This CDR3 region has 16 residues. Trimming removed 4 bases at V and 4 bases at J, with 19 bases between. CDR3 loop: CASSGPGGRVVTEAFF. The CDR3 nucleotides read TGCGCCAGCAGTGGCCCCGGAGGCCGGGTTGTCACTGAAGCTTTCTTT.

Comments on this clonotype: The junction departs from germline at one end; a sequencing error may be responsible. The chain has TRBV7-7 and TRBJ2-5; D might be TRBD1 (6 bases). Germline lookup yields CDR1 SSHAT and CDR2 FNYEAQ (reference sequence). This CDR3 is built from 15 residues. DNA for the CDR3: TGTGCTAGCAGCCTTCGATGGACAGAGCAAGAGACCCAGTACTTC. Its translation: CASSLRWTEQETQYF.

This clonotype was counted ten times or more. The genes are TRBV10-3 and TRBJ2-3; a possible D gene is TRBD2 (5 bases). In germline, CDR1 is ENHRY, CDR2 SYGVKD. The CDR3 loop spans 20 amino acids. V lost 0 bases, J lost 3 bases, and 25 bases lay in between. CDR3: CAISESPSPPAVGGTDTQYF. For the CDR3, the DNA is TGTGCCATCAGTGAGTCACCCTCCCCGCCGGCAGTTGGAGGTACAGATACGCAGTATTTT.

The table lists this clonotype with a few counts. The V and J genes are TRBV11-2 and TRBJ1-4; no firm D call. Germline CDR1 and CDR2: SGHAT and FQNNGV. The CDR3 runs to 14 residues. Trimming shortened V by 1 base and J by 4 bases, and 7 bases separated the two germline ends. As DNA, the CDR3 is TGTGCCAGCAGCTTAGGAAGTTTTAATGAAAAACTGTTTTTT. Protein sequence: CASSLGSFNEKLFF.

This clonotype showed up just a few times. This chain links TRBV2 with TRBJ2-1, with 9 nucleotides matching TRBD1. J gave up 5 bases and V 7 bases, and 6 bases lay outside the gene matches. Germline values: CDR1 SNHLY, CDR2 FYNNEI. The CDR3 spans 14 residues. CDR3 amino acids: CASKQGAGNNEQFF. The CDR3 nucleotides read TGTGCCAGCAAACAGGGGGCCGGTAACAATGAGCAGTTCTTC.

J is TRBJ2-7 and V is TRBV10-3; 7 bases map to TRBD1. Germline trimming cut 1 base from V and 1 base from J; bases unmatched to any gene: 7. This CDR3 spans 16 amino acids. Germline lookup yields CDR1 ENHRY and CDR2 SYGVKD. CDR3 sequence: CAISEWKDRVSYEQYV. CDR3 DNA sequence: TGTGCCATCAGTGAGTGGAAAGACAGGGTGTCCTACGAGCAGTACGTC.

This clonotype occurred a few times. The gene calls are TRBV20-1 and TRBJ2-2; 8 nucleotides align to TRBD1. Germline V CDR1 and CDR2: DFQATT, SNEGSKA (reference sequence). The CDR3 is made up of 15 amino acids. Unmatched junction bases numbered 5, after V lost 1 base and J lost 4 bases. DNA for the CDR3: TGCAGTGCTAGAGGTGCAGGGGGCAGCACCGGGGAGCTGTTTTTT. Translating it yields CSARGAGGSTGELFF.

This clonotype was observed a few times. This rearrangement joins TRBV20-1 to TRBJ1-5, with D hard to call. Germline CDR1 is DFQATT and CDR2 is SNEGSKA (reference sequence). The CDR3 has 12 residues. The V end was cut by 1 base, the J end by 4 bases, with 5 bases between. This chain's CDR3 is CSARGVNQPQHF. The CDR3 DNA sequence: TGCAGTGCTAGAGGGGTTAATCAGCCCCAGCATTTT.

This clonotype was counted ten times or more. The chain carries TRBV28 and TRBJ1-1, with 9 bases aligning to TRBD1. The CDR3 has 12 amino acids. Trimming cost V 3 bases and J 10 bases; bases outside gene matches: 3. Germline CDR1 MDHEN, CDR2 SYDVKM. CDR3 nucleotide sequence: TGTGCCAGCAGTTTGACGGGACAGGGAGCTTTCTTT. Translating gives CASSLTGQGAFF.

Many counts were recorded for this clonotype. V usage is TRBV20-1 and J usage is TRBJ2-3; 12 nucleotides match TRBD2. The CDR3 extends over 13 amino acids. Per the germline V gene, CDR1 is DFQATT and CDR2 is SNEGSKA (reference sequence). V dropped 4 bases and J dropped 7; count of bases not matched to a gene: 3. The CDR3 coding sequence is TGCAGTGCTACTAGCGGGGGGGCTTATACGCAGTATTTT. It specifies CSATSGGAYTQYF.

This clonotype came up many times. This sequence joins TRBV6-6 and TRBJ2-4, with D maybe TRBD1 (6 bases). The CDR3 contains 19 residues. CDR1 and CDR2 (germline): MNHNY, SVGAGI (reference sequence). Between the trimmed V and J ends, which lost 7 bases and 5 bases, there was a span of 30 bases. The CDR3 spells CASNTKEDRNDRSQNIQYF. CDR3 DNA: TGTGCCAGCAACACGAAGGAGGACAGAAACGATAGATCACAAAACATTCAGTACTTC.

On this clonotype: This may stem from a read error, because a much larger clone lies one nucleotide away. V and J are TRBV28 and TRBJ1-5; D uncertain. V was shortened by 4 bases and J by 1 base, with 5 bases between the two germline ends. The CDR3 spans 13 residues. The germline gives CDR1 MDHEN, CDR2 SYDVKM. CDR3 loop: CASSWESNQPQHF. CDR3 in DNA: TGTGCCAGCAGTTGGGAAAGCAATCAGCCCCAGCATTTT.

This clonotype was seen ten or more times. V is TRBV20-1 and J is TRBJ2-1, with TRBD1 as a possible D gene (6 bases). V was shortened by 3 bases and J by 9 bases, with 15 bases between the two germline ends. Germline assignment: CDR1 DFQATT and CDR2 SNEGSKA (reference sequence). The CDR3 sequence is 13 residues long. CDR3 DNA sequence: TGCAGTGCTAGGAAGACAGGTATGGGTGAGCAGTTCTTC. Its translation: CSARKTGMGEQFF.

This clonotype was seen ten or more times. The chain has TRBV20-1 and TRBJ1-1; possible D gene TRBD1, 6 bases. The germline gives CDR1 DFQATT, CDR2 SNEGSKA (reference sequence). The CDR3 consists of 16 residues. V was pared by 0 bases and J by 2 bases, with 16 bases between. CDR3 bases: TGCAGTGCTAGAGATCCCCGGGGGGCGCTCAACACTGAAGCTTTCTTT. The encoded protein is CSARDPRGALNTEAFF.